The clone carrying this T cell receptor beta chain was seen ten or more times. TCRbeta library preparation incorporated unique molecular identifiers. TCRdb called the PCR reads again in MiXCR, with one record for every CDR3 protein. In the table there are 230,000 or so distinct CDR3 sequences, 12% of which are singletons. These data are taken from a study of T-cell reconstitution after alpha-beta-depleted transplantation in children. V was trimmed by 7 bases and J by 0 bases, leaving 9 bases between them. The germline CDR1 and CDR2 sequences are SQVTM and ANQGSEA. The CDR3 has 13 amino acids. The rearrangement uses TRBV29-1 and TRBJ2-2; the D is unclear. The specimen was PBMCs from the stem cell graft donor, collected from the stem cell graft. This receptor was taken from a human donor who donated a stem cell graft to a child with acute lymphoblastic leukemia. CDR3 region: CSGDQPNTGELFF. In DNA form, the CDR3 reads TGCAGCGGTGACCAGCCGAACACCGGGGAGCTGTTTTTT.